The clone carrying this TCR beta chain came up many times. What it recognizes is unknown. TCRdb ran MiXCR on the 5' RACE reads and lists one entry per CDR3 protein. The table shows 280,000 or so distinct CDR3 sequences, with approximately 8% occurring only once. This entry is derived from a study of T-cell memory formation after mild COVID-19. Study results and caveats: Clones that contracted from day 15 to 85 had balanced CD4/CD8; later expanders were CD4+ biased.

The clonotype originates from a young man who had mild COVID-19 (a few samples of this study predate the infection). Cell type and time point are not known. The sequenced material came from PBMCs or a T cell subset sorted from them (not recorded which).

The DNA for the CDR3 is TGTGCCAGCAGCGTAAGGGGGGATGAGCAGTTCTTC. It yields the protein CASSVRGDEQFF. This sequence joins TRBV7-2 and TRBJ2-1; D is perhaps TRBD1 or TRBD2 (6 bases each). CDR3 length equals 12 residues. CDR1 and CDR2 from the germline V gene are SGHTA and FQGNSA. V lost 5 bases and J 8 bases, leaving 10 bases between the germline ends.